This T cell receptor (beta chain) is drawn from a study of T-cell reconstitution after alpha-beta-depleted transplantation in children. The study, taken as a whole, reports: At the one-year point after transplant, T-cell counts and TCRbeta diversity were found to come mostly from T cells that had been newly produced. Two months or so post-transplant, alpha-beta T cells reportedly derived from several hundred expanded graft clones.

A library of TCRbeta sequences, prepared with unique molecular identifiers, was generated. A single record per CDR3 protein comes from TCRdb applying MiXCR to the PCR reads. In the table there are 400,000 to 550,000 distinct CDR3 sequences, roughly 10% of which are singletons. In germline, CDR1 is MDHEN, CDR2 SYDVKM. V lost 4 bases, J lost 9 bases, and 10 bases lay in between. The CDR3 has 12 amino acids. This clonotype was recorded many times. Its cognate antigen is unknown. The sequence came from a child aged 2 to 10 with inherited bone marrow failure, due to receive a stem cell transplant. Here the sequenced sample was PBMCs, taken before TCRalphabeta/CD19-depleted stem cell transplant. The gene calls are TRBV28 and TRBJ2-1, with a weak D call TRBD2 (6 bases). CDR3 nucleotide sequence: TGTGCCAGCAGTTGGGGGGTTGGTGAGCAGTTCTTC. Translation: CASSWGVGEQFF. The full variable domain, with the rest looked up from reference TRBV28 and TRBJ2-1, is DVKVTQSSRYLVKRTGEKVFLECVQDMDHENMFWYRQDPGLGLRLIYFSYDVKMKEKGDIPEGYSVSREKKERFSLILESASTNQTSMYLCASSWGVGEQFFGPGTRLTVL.